This TCR beta chain was sequenced for a study of cytomegalovirus exposure and HLA in healthy donors. This clone occurred a few times. What it recognizes is unknown. The PCR used 60 Vbeta and 13 Jbeta primers. The method was immunoSEQ multiplex PCR; TCRdb's version includes in-frame clones alone and lacks a portion of them. The repertoire includes roughly 120,000 clones, about 9.4% of them detected once, and 6% to 7.5% sits in the top ten. General study findings and limits: Later analysis reportedly placed an Asian-associated ancestry cluster below the approximately 680-donor mean in N-insertions. Available immune exposure information covered CMV serostatus only. It has been reported that TCR beta sequences accurately predicted the HLA-A and HLA-B alleles of most subjects. Several top significant clusters appeared, in a later analysis, to be linked to common viral pathogens.

The germline CDR1 and CDR2 sequences are SEHNR and FQNEAQ (reference sequence). CDR3 length equals 12 residues. The V gene end was trimmed by 11 bases and the J gene end by 1 base; junction bases not matched to a gene: 4. This receptor was obtained from a woman aged 40 to 49 in good health and CMV-seropositive. What was sequenced was PBMCs. The V call is TRBV7-9, the J call TRBJ1-1; 7 positions match TRBD1. The CDR3 DNA reads TGTGCCGTCAGACAGGGGAACACTGAAGCTTTCTTT. This encodes CAVRQGNTEAFF.